This entry is about one TCR beta chain. Germline CDR1 reads MNHEY; CDR2 reads SVGAGI. This CDR3 is 13 amino acids long. V lost 6 bases and J 13 bases, leaving 16 bases between the germline ends. This record belongs to a study of OX40 agonist ivuxolimab in advanced cancers. Study-level background: The mean age was 60 years, ranging from roughly 23 to 80, with 80% to 85% of participants male.

Some clones are missing from TCRdb's copy, which holds only in-frame ones; the method was immunoSEQ multiplex PCR. The table includes around 40,000 clones, approximately 80% detected once. This receptor was identified in an adult with an advanced solid tumor such as melanoma, head and neck, liver or kidney cancer. The chain couples TRBV6-5 to TRBJ1-6; D is undetermined. The source was CD4+ or CD8+ T cells sorted from blood, collected in a trial of the OX40 agonist ivuxolimab. The CDR3 nucleotides are TGTGCCAGCAGCCCCCGACGGACCGATCCCCTCCACTTT. This codes for CASSPRRTDPLHF.